The text below deals with one TCR beta chain. Its antigen is unknown. This sample is drawn from a study of cytomegalovirus exposure and HLA in healthy donors. Findings and caveats of the study: On later analysis, the bulk of CMV-associated TCR beta chains appeared to be HLA-restricted.

The primer mix had 60 Vbeta and 13 Jbeta primers. TCRdb's table, derived via immunoSEQ multiplex PCR, lists solely in-frame clones and lacks some. The data show tens of thousands of clones, with 75% seen just once and around 7.6% held by the top ten. Looked up from germline, CDR1 is SNHLY and CDR2 is FYNNEI. The CDR3 length is 15 residues. V dropped 7 bases and J dropped 3 bases, with 19 bases sitting between them. This receptor was obtained from a man in his sixties in good health and CMV-seropositive. The chain has TRBV2 and TRBJ2-7; a possible D gene is TRBD1 (6 bases). Sequencing input: PBMCs. This CDR3 is CASTHGPGTNYEQYF. The CDR3 nucleotides read TGTGCCAGCACTCATGGCCCCGGGACAAACTACGAGCAGTACTTC.